This T cell receptor beta chain was sequenced during a study of blood T cell repertoires in COVID-19. In the study overall: Specimens from acute and convalescent COVID-19 originated in the United States, Italy and Spain. T cells, B-cell-depleted T cells, or PBMCs provided the cDNA or gDNA that served as material.

The V gene's germline CDR1 is SGHTA and CDR2 FQGNSA. V lost 5 bases and J lost 0, with 8 bases in between. The CDR3 runs to 14 residues. In the study's own analysis: Using reference gene primer amplification, nucleated cell counts were estimated. This table comes from immunoSEQ multiplex PCR, and its TCRdb copy is limited to in-frame clones, with some not included. The V and J calls and clone size are taken from that table; D and trimming were inferred from the DNA. The sample includes roughly 100,000 clones, roughly 87% of them seen just once. The clonotype comes from a middle-aged man in a cohort sampled during active COVID-19. Sequenced material: peripheral blood. This chain connects TRBV7-2 to TRBJ1-5, with D hard to call. In nucleotides, the CDR3 is TGTGCCAGCAGCCGCCGAGATAGCAATCAGCCCCAGCATTTT. Encoded protein: CASSRRDSNQPQHF.